This TCR beta chain was found in a study of memory B cells and T cells in multiple sclerosis (dated by TCRdb to 2017 to 2018). In the study overall: In multiple sclerosis patients, the study set the TCR beta repertoires of autoproliferating peripheral T cells against those of T cells infiltrating brain lesions. TCR sequencing included a couple of multiple sclerosis patients for whom either brain lesions at autopsy or brain-infiltrating cells from biopsy were available. The study at large found these results: Because clone-set sizes varied across compartments, the counts of shared clonotypes were affected, making normalization necessary.

Genomic DNA was extracted, and the immunoSEQ Platform was used to amplify TCRbeta CDR3 regions from that DNA. Multiplex PCR, high-throughput sequencing and a vendor bioinformatics pipeline were brought together in the immunoSEQ assay. In the authors' own workflow: Non-productive sequences and CDR3s shorter than 4 amino acids were excluded, and clonotype frequencies were recalculated for each sample. In immunoSEQ Analyzer 2.0, shared clonotypes were identified as identical CDR3 amino acid, V gene and J gene sequences. To normalize repertoire overlap, the number of shared clonotypes was divided by the product of the two clone-set sizes and multiplied by 1000 to give arbitrary units. In its TCRdb copy, this immuneACCESS table keeps in-frame sequences only and misses some clones. Where compared with another copy, unresolved V genes explain less than half of these, and the others have no known cause. That table furnishes V, J and clone size, whereas the DNA furnished D and trimming. This sample lists around 7,600 clones; roughly 62% were detected once. Jointly, the top ten make up approximately 30% of the sample.

PBMCs were obtained by Ficoll density gradient centrifugation and kept cryopreserved until use. Concerning this clone: No antigen is known for it. Nothing much larger sits one base from this clone, and base qualities are not available.

In the germline V gene, CDR1 corresponds to MNHEY and CDR2 to SVGAGI. Trimming removed 6 bases from V and 4 bases from J, leaving 18 bases between the germline ends. The CDR3 goes from the cysteine to the phenylalanine over 15 residues. The DNA shown is the 45-base CDR3, in frame from base 1. The sequenced sample was memory (CD45RO+) CD8+ T cells from blood. Reading the label with the study, this specimen's cell subset or site is: CD45RO+ memory T cells sorted from peripheral blood. The clonotype comes from a human donor with multiple sclerosis. Recombination linked TRBV6-5 to TRBJ1-1; no confident D gene assignment can be made. The DNA sequence is TGTGCCAGCAGGGCCTCGGACCTGGGAGGCACTGAAGCTTTCTTT. This gives the protein CASRASDLGGTEAFF.